What follows are 25 T cell receptor beta chains derived from one specimen sequenced in a study of CD8 T cells in Susac syndrome. RNA in amounts of about 0.5 to 1 ug was reverse transcribed with random hexamers. TCRdb independently ran MiXCR on the immunoSEQ multiplex PCR reads; one entry per CDR3 protein. There are under 200,000 distinct CDR3 sequences in the sample; roughly 95% occur only once, and 0.1% to 0.15% lies in the top ten. Sequencing was done on a sample of CD4+ T cells from PBMCs. These receptors were collected from a human donor with Susac syndrome.

V and J are TRBV20-1 and TRBJ2-5, with a weak D call TRBD1 (5 bases). V shed 3 bases and J shed 4 bases, with 12 bases lying between them. The CDR3 consists of 13 residues. Germline CDR1 and CDR2: DFQATT and SNEGSKA (reference sequence). For the CDR3, the DNA is TGCAGTGCTAGTGTACAGGTTGGAGAGACCCAGTACTTC. It is translated as CSASVQVGETQYF.

The chain carries TRBV12-3 or TRBV12-4 and TRBJ2-4, with 7 bases identical to TRBD2. Trimming took 7 bases from V and 0 from J; bases not matched to a gene: 3. The CDR3 consists of 14 residues. CDR3 sequence reads: CASNSGLAKNIQYF. The CDR3 nucleotides read TGTGCCAGCAATAGCGGGCTAGCCAAAAACATTCAGTACTTC.

The genes are TRBV29-1 and TRBJ1-4, with TRBD1 matching over 7 bases. Germline loops: CDR1 SQVTM, CDR2 ANQGSEA. The ends lost 6 bases at V and 6 bases at J; junction bases unmatched: 10. This CDR3 region has 14 residues. CDR3: CSVRTQTGDEKLFF. CDR3 nucleotide sequence: TGCAGCGTCCGAACCCAAACAGGGGATGAAAAACTGTTTTTT.

The rearrangement uses TRBV16 and TRBJ1-5; no clear D. Germline V lookup: CDR1 KGHSY, CDR2 FQNENV. This CDR3 is 17 amino acids long. Trimming stripped 0 bases from V and 0 bases from J, with 12 bases between. The CDR3 sequence is CASSQSLPGYSNQPQHF. In DNA form, the CDR3 reads TGTGCCAGCAGCCAATCCCTCCCGGGCTATAGCAATCAGCCCCAGCATTTT. The full variable domain, in which reference TRBV16 and TRBJ1-5 provide the parts outside the CDR3, is GEEVAQTPKHLVRGEGQKAKLYCAPIKGHSYVFWYQQVLKNEFKFLISFQNENVFDETGMPKERFSAKCLPNSPCSLEIQATKLEDSAVYFCASSQSLPGYSNQPQHFGDGTRLSIL.

The V call is TRBV29-1, the J call TRBJ1-1; D is ambiguous. Germline-derived CDR1 and CDR2 are SQVTM and ANQGSEA. V shed 4 bases and J shed 5 bases, with 8 bases lying between them. The CDR3 is 11 residues long. Here the CDR3 DNA reads TGCAGCGTTGTTGCGGGGACTGAAGCTTTCTTT. Protein: CSVVAGTEAFF.

The V call is TRBV20-1, the J call TRBJ2-5, with a possible D match to TRBD1 (5 bases). V lost 5 bases and J lost 5, with 9 bases in between. Germline CDR1 DFQATT, CDR2 SNEGSKA (reference sequence). The CDR3 sequence is 11 residues long. The CDR3 loop reads CSASGFETQYF. The CDR3 DNA is TGCAGTGCTTCAGGGTTCGAGACCCAGTACTTC.

The chain recombines TRBV15 with TRBJ2-1; TRBD1 or TRBD2 may be the D gene (5 bases each). The CDR3 has 11 residues. V was clipped by 1 base and J by 13 bases, with 8 bases between them. The V gene's germline CDR1 is LNHNV and CDR2 YYDKDF (reference sequence). The CDR3 DNA reads as TGTGCCACCAGCAGAGTAGGGGACCAGTTCTTC. Encoded protein: CATSRVGDQFF. The full variable domain, with the rest looked up from reference TRBV15 and TRBJ2-1, is DAMVIQNPRYQVTQFGKPVTLSCSQTLNHNVMYWYQQKSSQAPKLLFHYYDKDFNNEADTPDNFQSRRPNTSFCFLDIRSPGLGDTAMYLCATSRVGDQFFGPGTRLTVL.

The gene calls are TRBV20-1 and TRBJ1-2; D unclear. Germline lookup yields CDR1 DFQATT and CDR2 SNEGSKA (reference sequence). V was trimmed by 6 bases and J by 3 bases, leaving 11 bases between them. CDR3 length: 12 residues. The CDR3 bases are TGCAGTGCGGGTTTCCGGGACTATGGCTACACCTTC. This translates into CSAGFRDYGYTF.

V and J are TRBV2 and TRBJ2-1; D may correspond to TRBD1 or TRBD2 (5 bases each). Germline CDR1 is SNHLY and CDR2 is FYNNEI. The CDR3 covers 17 residues. V was clipped by 8 bases and J by 0 bases, with 20 bases between them. The CDR3 DNA reads as TGTGCCAGCCTGTCAGAGAGGGGTTTTTTCTCCTACAATGAGCAGTTCTTC. Translation gives CASLSERGFFSYNEQFF.

The chain recombines TRBV4-3 with TRBJ2-7; 12 bases are shared with TRBD2. The V and J ends lost 1 base and 4 bases, in that order; junction bases with no gene match: 2. The V gene's germline CDR1 is LGHNA and CDR2 YSLEER. CDR3 length equals 15 residues. DNA of the CDR3: TGCGCCAGCAGCCAAGGACTAGCGGGAGTATACGAGCAGTACTTC. As protein: CASSQGLAGVYEQYF.

This rearrangement joins TRBV9 to TRBJ2-7; tentative D call: TRBD2 (7 bases). Germline V gene lookup returns CDR1 SGDLS and CDR2 YYNGEE. The CDR3 sequence is 15 residues long. Between the trimmed V and J ends, which lost 2 bases and 0 bases, there was a span of 12 bases. CDR3 sequence: CASSVGGDTSYEQYF. Written as DNA, the CDR3 is TGTGCCAGCAGCGTGGGGGGGGACACCTCCTACGAGCAGTACTTC.

The chain uses TRBV4-3 and TRBJ2-1; D possibly corresponds to TRBD2 (5 bases). CDR1 is LGHNA, CDR2 YSLEER, per germline. This CDR3 has 14 amino acids. The V end was cut by 4 bases, the J end by 4 bases, with 11 bases between. CDR3 bases: TGCGCCAGCAGCCGGACTGTACTTTACAATGAGCAGTTCTTC. This encodes CASSRTVLYNEQFF.

CDR3 sequence reads: CASSPGQTSTDTQYF. The CDR3 nucleotides are TGTGCCAGCAGTCCAGGACAGACCAGCACAGATACGCAGTATTTT. The rearrangement joins TRBV27 to TRBJ2-3; possible D gene TRBD1, 6 bases. The CDR3 spans 15 residues. The ends were cut back, 5 bases at V and 0 bases at J, with 12 bases in the middle. Germline CDR1 and CDR2: MNHEY and SMNVEV (reference sequence).

This clonotype has just a few counts. J is TRBJ2-7 and V is TRBV29-1; TRBD1 matches at 9 bases. CDR1 and CDR2 from the germline V gene are SQVTM and ANQGSEA. This CDR3 is 13 amino acids long. Trimming took 6 bases from V and 0 from J; bases not matched to a gene: 3. The CDR3 sequence is CSVPGQGSYEQYF. CDR3 nucleotides: TGCAGCGTCCCGGGACAGGGCTCCTACGAGCAGTACTTC.

V usage is TRBV7-3 and J usage is TRBJ2-3, with D tentatively TRBD1 (5 bases). The germline V gene has CDR1 SGHTA and CDR2 FQGTGA. This CDR3 has 15 amino acids. V lost 2 bases to trimming and J lost 2 bases, with 11 bases between them. The CDR3 protein is CASSLQQADTDTQYF. In DNA form, the CDR3 reads TGTGCCAGCAGCTTACAACAGGCTGACACAGATACGCAGTATTTT.

V usage is TRBV29-1 and J usage is TRBJ2-1, with D tentatively TRBD2 (6 bases). V dropped 8 bases and J dropped 0 bases, with 17 bases sitting between them. Germline-derived CDR1 and CDR2 are SQVTM and ANQGSEA. The CDR3 totals 15 residues. The chain's CDR3 is CSTTAGGSSYNEQFF. As DNA, the CDR3 is TGCAGCACTACGGCCGGAGGGAGCTCCTACAATGAGCAGTTCTTC.

As DNA, the CDR3 is TGTGCCAGCAGCTCTAGAGTGGGGACAGATACGCAGTATTTT. This sequence encodes CASSSRVGTDTQYF. The chain couples TRBV7-3 to TRBJ2-3; D unresolved. The germline V gene has CDR1 SGHTA and CDR2 FQGTGA. The CDR3 totals 14 residues. The V end was cut by 4 bases, the J end by 3 bases, with 11 bases between.

This sequence joins TRBV4-3 and TRBJ2-3; D remains unclear. The germline V gene encodes CDR1 LGHNA and CDR2 YSLEER. The CDR3 is 15 residues long. Deletions cut 0 bases from V and 2 bases from J, with 9 bases between. CDR3 DNA: TGCGCCAGCAGCCAAGACAGGCTCAACACAGATACGCAGTATTTT. Protein: CASSQDRLNTDTQYF.

This sequence joins TRBV7-2 and TRBJ2-4, with TRBD1 matching over 8 bases. The CDR3 has 14 amino acids. From germline, CDR1 is SGHTA and CDR2 FQGNSA. The junction had 6 bases not matched to a gene; V was cut back by 5 bases and J by 6 bases. The CDR3 sequence: CASSPDRVGNIQYF. The CDR3, as DNA: TGTGCCAGCAGCCCGGACAGGGTTGGAAACATTCAGTACTTC.

V gene TRBV30 combines with J gene TRBJ1-5, with D possibly being TRBD1 (5 bases). The germline CDR1 and CDR2 sequences are GTSNPN and SVGIG (reference sequence). The CDR3 runs 13 residues. Trimming stripped 1 base from V and 3 bases from J, with 7 bases between. The CDR3 spells CAWSAQDNQPQHF. The DNA for the CDR3 is TGTGCCTGGAGTGCACAGGACAATCAGCCCCAGCATTTT.

The chain employs TRBV4-3 and TRBJ2-7, with 7 bases aligning to TRBD2. V dropped 1 base and J dropped 4; count of bases not matched to a gene: 10. This CDR3 spans 16 amino acids. The germline CDR1 and CDR2 sequences are LGHNA and YSLEER. The CDR3 reads CASSQGNPSGLYEQYF. DNA of the CDR3: TGCGCCAGCAGCCAAGGTAACCCTAGCGGTCTGTACGAGCAGTACTTC.

The chain links TRBV30 to TRBJ2-5, with TRBD2 identical over 14 bases. J lost 5 bases, V lost 0 bases, and 5 bases had no gene match. Germline V CDR1 and CDR2: GTSNPN, SVGIG (reference sequence). The CDR3 covers 16 residues. The CDR3 loop is CAWSVPGTSGSETQYF. The CDR3, as DNA: TGTGCCTGGAGTGTACCCGGGACTAGCGGGAGTGAGACCCAGTACTTC.

The chain combines TRBV4-2 with TRBJ1-1; D possibly corresponds to TRBD1 (5 bases). Germline CDR1 and CDR2: LGHNA and YNFKEQ. The CDR3 runs 13 residues. V was cut by 0 bases and J by 10 bases, with 12 bases left in between. The CDR3 DNA reads as TGTGCCAGCAGCCAAGATTTGGGGGGTGGAGCTTTCTTT. Its translation is CASSQDLGGGAFF.

The chain joins TRBV12-3 or TRBV12-4 to TRBJ1-5; D possibly corresponds to TRBD1 (5 bases). V was pared by 3 bases and J by 1 base, with 13 bases between. The CDR3 is 16 residues long. The CDR3 loop is CASSLGGVRSNQPQHF. The CDR3 bases are TGTGCCAGCAGTTTGGGGGGGGTGAGGAGCAATCAGCCCCAGCATTTT.

In nucleotides, the CDR3 is TGTGCCAGCACCGACAAGACAGGGGCGGTCAATGAAAAACTGTTTTTT. It yields the protein CASTDKTGAVNEKLFF. The chain employs TRBV7-2 and TRBJ1-4; TRBD1 matches 8 bases. CDR1 and CDR2 (germline): SGHTA, FQGNSA. With V trimmed by 7 bases and J by 5 bases, 12 bases remained unmatched. The CDR3 loop spans 16 amino acids.